These 2 T cell receptor beta chains were all obtained from the same sample, sequenced in a study of cytomegalovirus exposure and HLA in healthy donors. PCR involved 60 Vbeta and 13 Jbeta primers. Here immunoSEQ multiplex PCR was the method, and the copy in TCRdb shows in-frame clones only, minus some. The table includes just over 150,000 clones, 82% detected once. Material for sequencing was PBMCs. These receptor sequences come from a woman in her fifties or sixties in good health and CMV-seropositive.

V usage is TRBV5-5 and J usage is TRBJ2-7, with 7 bases lining up with TRBD2. J lost 4 bases, V lost 1 base, and 2 bases had no gene match. CDR1 is SGHKS and CDR2 is YYEKEE in the germline V gene (reference sequence). The CDR3 runs to 13 residues. DNA for the CDR3: TGTGCCAGCAGCTTGTGGGGGGGATACGAGCAGTACTTC. Its protein product is CASSLWGGYEQYF.

This clone was counted between two and nine times. The sample holds other DNA sequences that translate to the same CDR3. The chain combines TRBV5-1 with TRBJ2-7; a weak D match, TRBD2 (6 bases). The germline V gene encodes CDR1 SGHRS and CDR2 YFSETQ. This CDR3 comprises 12 residues. The V end was cut by 0 bases, the J end by 9 bases, with 10 bases between. Here the CDR3 reads CASSLGTGGQYF. The CDR3 DNA follows: TGCGCCAGCAGCTTGGGCACCGGGGGGCAGTACTTC. The complete variable domain, with remaining parts taken from reference TRBV5-1 and TRBJ2-7, reads KAGVTQTPRYLIKTRGQQVTLSCSPISGHRSVSWYQQTPGQGLQFLFEYFSETQRNKGNFPGRFSGRQFSNSRSEMNVSTLELGDSALYLCASSLGTGGQYFGPGTRLTVT.